This T cell receptor (beta chain) was sequenced for a study of T cell repertoires in cytomegalovirus infection. TCRdb itself ran the reads through MiXCR, one entry per CDR3 protein. The data hold around 740,000 distinct CDR3 sequences, with 35% to 40% observed a single time. The sequence derives from a human donor in good health (CMV status not recorded). Some clones in this sample may be carry-over from other donors' samples. The sequenced material came from PBMCs.

The DNA of the CDR3 is TGTGCCAGCAGCCATCGTACCCCAGATACGCAGTATTTT. Translation: CASSHRTPDTQYF. The chain combines TRBV14 with TRBJ2-3; D gene unclear. CDR1 is SGHDN and CDR2 is FVKESK in the germline V gene. Between the trimmed V and J ends, which lost 3 bases and 4 bases, there was a span of 8 bases. The CDR3 totals 13 residues.